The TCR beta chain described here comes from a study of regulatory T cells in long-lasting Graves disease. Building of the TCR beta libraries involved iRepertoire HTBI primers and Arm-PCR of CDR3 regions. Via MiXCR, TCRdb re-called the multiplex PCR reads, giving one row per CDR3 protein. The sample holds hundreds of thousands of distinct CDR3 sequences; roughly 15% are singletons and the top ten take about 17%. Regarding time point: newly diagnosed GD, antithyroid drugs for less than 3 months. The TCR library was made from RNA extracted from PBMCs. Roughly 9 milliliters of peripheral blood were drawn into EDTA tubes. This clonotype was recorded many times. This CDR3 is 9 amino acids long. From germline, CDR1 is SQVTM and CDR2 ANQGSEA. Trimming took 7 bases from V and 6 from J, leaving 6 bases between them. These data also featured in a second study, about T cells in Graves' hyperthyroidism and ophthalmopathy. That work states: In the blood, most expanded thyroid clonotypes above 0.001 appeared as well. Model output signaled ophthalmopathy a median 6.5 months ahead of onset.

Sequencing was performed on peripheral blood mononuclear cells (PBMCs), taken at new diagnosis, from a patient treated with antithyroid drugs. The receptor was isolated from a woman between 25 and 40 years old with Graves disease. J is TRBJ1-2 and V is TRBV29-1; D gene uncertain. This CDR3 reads CSDIDGYTF. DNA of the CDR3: TGCAGCGATATAGATGGCTACACCTTC.